Presented here are 21 T cell receptor beta chains from one specimen sequenced in a study of spatial heterogeneity in lung cancer. Study-level points and caveats: Expanded alpha and beta TCR counts within tumors tracked tumor mutation counts.

TCRdb fed the 5' RACE reads into MiXCR, producing one record per CDR3 protein. The sample carries some 100,000 distinct CDR3 sequences, approximately 4.7% recorded once. Their target antigens are unknown. Indicated time point: sample taken at primary tumor resection. The material was lung tumor tissue, obtained at surgery. The receptors originated from a male donor with early-stage non-small cell lung cancer.

This clonotype appeared many times. The J gene is TRBJ2-3, the V gene TRBV20-1; 7 positions match TRBD1. CDR3 length: 13 residues. With 6 bases clipped from V and 2 bases from J, the junction kept 5 bases outside the gene matches. CDR1 and CDR2 from the germline V gene are DFQATT and SNEGSKA (reference sequence). The CDR3 here is CSARDSVTDTQYF. The CDR3 coding sequence is TGCAGTGCCCGGGACAGTGTCACAGATACGCAGTATTTT.

The sample holds a few counts of this clonotype. This chain connects TRBV5-4 to TRBJ1-4, with D maybe TRBD1 (5 bases). Germline V lookup: CDR1 SGHNT, CDR2 YYREEE (reference sequence). CDR3 length: 14 amino acids. V dropped 0 bases and J dropped 8 bases, with 11 bases sitting between them. The CDR3 sequence is CASSLDRGQEKLFF. The CDR3, as DNA: TGTGCCAGCAGCTTGGATAGGGGCCAAGAAAAACTGTTTTTT.

This clonotype was seen many times. The rearrangement joins TRBV7-2 to TRBJ2-1, with D perhaps matching TRBD2 (5 bases). From germline, CDR1 is SGHTA and CDR2 FQGNSA. This CDR3 has 15 amino acids. The V end was cut by 4 bases, the J end by 4 bases, with 14 bases between. Written as DNA, the CDR3 is TGTGCCAGCAGCTCCCCCGGGGAGCTGTACAATGAGCAGTTCTTC. It encodes CASSSPGELYNEQFF.

This clonotype was found many times. The CDR3 DNA reads as TGTGCCAGCAGTTTGTCAGAGGAAAATGAAAAACTGTTTTTT. Its protein is CASSLSEENEKLFF. This chain uses TRBV12-3 or TRBV12-4 with TRBJ1-4; the D is unclear. The CDR3 covers 14 residues. Trimming took 3 bases from V and 5 from J, leaving 10 bases between them.

At least ten counts were recorded for this clonotype. The genes are TRBV18 and TRBJ2-7, with 13 bases that match TRBD2. Germline loops: CDR1 KGHSH, CDR2 LQKENI. With 3 bases clipped from V and 6 bases from J, the junction kept 5 bases outside the gene matches. CDR3 size: 15 residues. CDR3: CASSPVGLAGPEQYF. The CDR3 DNA reads as TGTGCCAGCTCACCCGTGGGACTAGCGGGACCCGAGCAGTACTTC.

Worth noting for this clonotype: A much larger clone differs by one base, so this may be a read error. Likely a read error: the CDR3 ends without its conserved phenylalanine or tryptophan. The rearrangement joins TRBV5-1 to TRBJ2-3, with TRBD1 matching 7 bases. The germline gives CDR1 SGHRS, CDR2 YFSETQ. This CDR3 has 14 amino acids. V shed 2 bases, J shed 4 bases, and the junction held 4 bases outside the gene matches. CDR3 in amino acids: CASSFDRAPDTQYS. The CDR3, as DNA: TGCGCCAGCAGCTTCGACAGGGCTCCAGATACGCAGTATTCT.

There are many counts of this clonotype. The chain joins TRBV12-3 or TRBV12-4 to TRBJ1-3; a possible D gene is TRBD1 (5 bases). V lost 5 bases to trimming and J lost 0 bases, with 11 bases between them. The CDR3 has 15 residues. CDR3: CASSSGADSGNTIYF. The CDR3 DNA follows: TGTGCCAGCAGTAGCGGGGCAGACTCTGGAAACACCATATATTTT.

This clonotype occurred many times. The chain couples TRBV28 to TRBJ1-6; 7 bases agree with TRBD1. Looked up from germline, CDR1 is MDHEN and CDR2 is SYDVKM. Germline trimming cut 5 bases from V and 6 bases from J; bases unmatched to any gene: 10. The CDR3 is 16 amino acids. CDR3 DNA: TGTGCCAGCAGTGGGACAGACAAACCTTCTAATTCACCCCTCCACTTT. Its protein product is CASSGTDKPSNSPLHF.

This clonotype was recorded many times. CDR3 region: CSARDRAGPQETQYF. The CDR3 DNA sequence: TGCAGTGCTAGAGACCGAGCGGGCCCTCAAGAGACCCAGTACTTC. The chain combines TRBV20-1 with TRBJ2-5; TRBD2 is a possible D gene (6 bases). Between the trimmed V and J ends, which lost 0 bases and 2 bases, there was a span of 13 bases. CDR1 and CDR2 (germline): DFQATT, SNEGSKA (reference sequence). CDR3 size: 15 residues.

This clonotype was seen only a few times. The chain carries TRBV28 and TRBJ2-1, with a weak D call TRBD2 (6 bases). The germline V and J ends were trimmed by 3 bases and 8 bases, with 14 bases remaining between them. The CDR3 has 14 amino acids. The germline V gene has CDR1 MDHEN and CDR2 SYDVKM. The CDR3 DNA reads TGTGCCAGCAGTTTTAGGGGACTGGTCGATGAGCAGTTCTTC. Its translation is CASSFRGLVDEQFF.

This clonotype was seen many times. The gene calls are TRBV12-3 or TRBV12-4 and TRBJ2-7; 11 nucleotides line up with TRBD1. The CDR3 is 15 amino acids. Trimming at V came to 4 bases and at J to 3 bases, leaving 5 bases not matched to a gene. CDR3 coding DNA: TGTGCCAGCAGTTCAGCGGACAGGGGGCACTACGAGCAGTACTTC. Protein: CASSSADRGHYEQYF.

This clonotype was recorded many times. The chain uses TRBV2 and TRBJ2-1; either TRBD1 or TRBD2 may fit D (5 bases each). V lost 4 bases, J lost 8 bases, and 18 bases lay in between. CDR1 and CDR2 (germline): SNHLY, FYNNEI. The CDR3 contains 15 residues. CDR3 nucleotides: TGTGCCAGCAGTGCCGGGACCACCCCGAACGATGAGCAGTTCTTC. It translates to CASSAGTTPNDEQFF.

This clonotype was observed at least ten times. The chain carries TRBV3-1 and TRBJ1-1; D is possibly TRBD1 (6 bases). Germline-derived CDR1 and CDR2 are LGHDT and YNNKEL (reference sequence). Trimming took off 0 bases at V and 9 bases at J, with 11 bases between the two ends. This CDR3 is 13 amino acids long. The CDR3 nucleotides read TGTGCCAGCAGCCAAGATCGGGGGCCTCAAGCTTTCTTT. Translation gives CASSQDRGPQAFF.

This clonotype was found a few times. V is TRBV5-1 and J is TRBJ2-2, with a tentative D call TRBD2 (6 bases). The CDR3 is 17 residues long. In germline, CDR1 is SGHRS, CDR2 YFSETQ. Trimming shortened V by 0 bases and J by 6 bases, and 18 bases separated the two germline ends. CDR3 loop: CASSLAPEGRASGELFF. The CDR3, as DNA: TGCGCCAGCAGCTTGGCCCCGGAGGGACGCGCATCCGGGGAGCTGTTTTTT. Full variable domain (rest looked up from reference TRBV5-1 and TRBJ2-2): KAGVTQTPRYLIKTRGQQVTLSCSPISGHRSVSWYQQTPGQGLQFLFEYFSETQRNKGNFPGRFSGRQFSNSRSEMNVSTLELGDSALYLCASSLAPEGRASGELFFGEGSRLTVL.

This clonotype was seen a handful of times. The V gene is TRBV4-1, the J gene TRBJ2-7, with TRBD2 identical over 11 bases. Germline CDR1 is MGHRA and CDR2 is YSYEKL. The junction had 10 bases not matched to a gene; V was cut back by 3 bases and J by 6 bases. There are 16 residues in the CDR3. Here the CDR3 DNA reads TGCGCCAGCAGCCAGGCCGGGACTAGCGGCATCTTCGAGCAGTACTTC. Protein product: CASSQAGTSGIFEQYF.

This clonotype was found many times. V usage is TRBV3-1 and J usage is TRBJ2-5; unclear D gene. Germline V gives CDR1 LGHDT, CDR2 YNNKEL (reference sequence). The CDR3 is 20 amino acids. Trimming stripped 0 bases from V and 3 bases from J, with 26 bases between. The CDR3 region is CASSQDVNPPTPGTEETQYF. In DNA, the CDR3 is TGTGCCAGCAGCCAAGACGTCAACCCACCCACGCCCGGAACGGAAGAGACCCAGTACTTC.

This clonotype was seen repeatedly, ten times or more. The chain has TRBV6-2 or TRBV6-3 and TRBJ2-1, with D possibly matching TRBD2 (6 bases). Germline V CDR1 and CDR2: MNHEY, SVGEGT. The CDR3 consists of 14 residues. Trimming left V 8 bases short and J 8 bases short, with 19 bases between. As DNA, the CDR3 is TGTGCCAGCGGCACGGGGGTCATGTCCCATGAGCAGTTCTTC. This gives the protein CASGTGVMSHEQFF.

This clonotype occurred many times. The V call is TRBV4-2, the J call TRBJ2-7, with a possible D match to TRBD2 (6 bases). The ends were cut back, 1 base at V and 4 bases at J, with 14 bases in the middle. This CDR3 comprises 15 residues. Germline V lookup: CDR1 LGHNA, CDR2 YNFKEQ. The chain's CDR3 is CASSQAVRRGYEQYF. For the CDR3, the DNA is TGTGCCAGCAGCCAAGCTGTTAGGAGGGGTTACGAGCAGTACTTC.

This chain connects TRBV10-3 to TRBJ2-3; a weak D match, TRBD2 (5 bases). Between the trimmed V and J ends, which lost 4 bases and 10 bases, there was a span of 15 bases. Germline V gene lookup returns CDR1 ENHRY and CDR2 SYGVKD. The length of the CDR3 is 13 residues. The CDR3 reads CAISGGSAEAQYF. CDR3 bases: TGTGCCATCAGTGGGGGATCCGCGGAGGCGCAGTATTTT.

The table lists this clonotype with many counts. The J gene is TRBJ2-3, the V gene TRBV4-2; TRBD1 matches at 7 bases. With 0 bases clipped from V and 3 bases from J, the junction kept 6 bases outside the gene matches. The CDR3 covers 16 residues. Germline assignment: CDR1 LGHNA and CDR2 YNFKEQ. The CDR3 region is CASSQDPEGATDTQYF. CDR3 nucleotide sequence: TGTGCCAGCAGCCAAGATCCCGAGGGGGCGACAGATACGCAGTATTTT.

The table lists this clonotype with many counts. The chain couples TRBV28 to TRBJ2-2; the D gene is possibly TRBD1 (6 bases). The ends were cut back, 6 bases at V and 6 bases at J, with 14 bases in the middle. The CDR3 sequence is 14 residues long. In germline, CDR1 is MDHEN, CDR2 SYDVKM. The CDR3 region has the DNA TGTGCCAGCAGAGCCCAGGGGTGGGCCGGGGAGCTGTTTTTT. Its translation is CASRAQGWAGELFF.